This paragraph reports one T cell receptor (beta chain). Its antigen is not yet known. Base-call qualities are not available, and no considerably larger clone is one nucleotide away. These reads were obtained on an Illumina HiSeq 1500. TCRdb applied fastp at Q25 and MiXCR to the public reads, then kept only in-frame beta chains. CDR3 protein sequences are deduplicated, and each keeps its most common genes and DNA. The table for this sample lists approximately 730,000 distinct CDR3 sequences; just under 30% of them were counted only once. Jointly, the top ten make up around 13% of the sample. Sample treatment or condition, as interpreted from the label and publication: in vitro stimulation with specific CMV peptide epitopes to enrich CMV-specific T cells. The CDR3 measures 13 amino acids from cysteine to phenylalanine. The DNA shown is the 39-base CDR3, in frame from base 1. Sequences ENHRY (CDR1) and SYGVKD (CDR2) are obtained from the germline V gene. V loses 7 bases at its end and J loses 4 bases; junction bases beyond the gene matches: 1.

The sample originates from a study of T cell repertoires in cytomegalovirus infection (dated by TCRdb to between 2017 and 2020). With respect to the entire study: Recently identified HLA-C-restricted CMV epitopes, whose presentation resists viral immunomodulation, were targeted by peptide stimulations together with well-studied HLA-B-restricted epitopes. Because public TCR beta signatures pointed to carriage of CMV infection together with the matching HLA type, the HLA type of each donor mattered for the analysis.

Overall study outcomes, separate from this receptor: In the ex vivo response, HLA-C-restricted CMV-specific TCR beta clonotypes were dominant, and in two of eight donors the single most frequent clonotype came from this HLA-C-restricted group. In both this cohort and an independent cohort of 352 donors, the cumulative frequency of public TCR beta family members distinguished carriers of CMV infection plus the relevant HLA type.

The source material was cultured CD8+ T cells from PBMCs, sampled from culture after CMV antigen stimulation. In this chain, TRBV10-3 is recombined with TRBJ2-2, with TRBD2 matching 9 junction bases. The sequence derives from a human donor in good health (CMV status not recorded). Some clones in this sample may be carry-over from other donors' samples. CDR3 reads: CAIKTSGTGELFF. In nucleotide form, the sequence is TGTGCCATCAAGACTAGCGGCACCGGGGAGCTGTTTTTT.